One sample yielded the 7 T cell receptor beta chains listed below, sequenced in a study of shared clonotypes between healthy human individuals. Sequencing was performed with immunoSEQ multiplex PCR; in TCRdb, only in-frame clones are kept and a portion is missing. The sample records 1.4 million to 1.5 million clones, roughly 96% being singletons. The sequenced sample was naive CD4+ T cells sorted from blood. Sample subset: CD45RA+ positively selected. These receptors were obtained from a man between 25 and 39 years old in good health.

V and J are TRBV19 and TRBJ2-1, with 12 nucleotides matching TRBD2. The CDR3 consists of 17 residues. Germline V gene sequence: CDR1 LNHDA, CDR2 SQIVND (reference sequence). The junction had 15 bases not matched to a gene; V was cut back by 7 bases and J by 8 bases. Written as DNA, the CDR3 is TGTGCCAGTACCCAATCTCGACTAGCGGGAGCTCACCATGAGCAGTTCTTC. Protein sequence: CASTQSRLAGAHHEQFF.

This chain connects TRBV19 to TRBJ2-2, with D perhaps matching TRBD1 or TRBD2 (5 bases each). V was clipped by 5 bases and J by 6 bases, with 7 bases between them. This CDR3 contains 12 residues. From germline, CDR1 is LNHDA and CDR2 SQIVND (reference sequence). CDR3 sequence reads: CASSRGPGELFF. DNA for the CDR3: TGTGCCAGTAGTCGGGGCCCCGGGGAGCTGTTTTTT.

The chain links TRBV9 to TRBJ2-5; a possible D gene is TRBD1 (6 bases). The germline CDR1 and CDR2 sequences are SGDLS and YYNGEE. Trimming took off 5 bases at V and 2 bases at J, with 13 bases between the two ends. The CDR3 extends over 14 amino acids. The CDR3 DNA reads TGTGCCAGCAGTCAAGGACAGCCGCAAGAGACCCAGTACTTC. Residues: CASSQGQPQETQYF.

V usage is TRBV7-8 and J usage is TRBJ2-1; D is ambiguous. The germline V gene encodes CDR1 SGHVS and CDR2 FQNEAQ. The CDR3 consists of 16 residues. The germline V and J ends were trimmed by 0 bases and 7 bases, with 16 bases remaining between them. The CDR3 spells CASSLAFNSLYNEQFF. CDR3 DNA: TGTGCCAGCAGCTTAGCGTTCAACAGTTTGTATAATGAGCAGTTCTTC.

The J gene is TRBJ1-3, the V gene TRBV18; 10 nucleotides match TRBD1. This CDR3 comprises 16 residues. Per germline, CDR1 KGHSH and CDR2 LQKENI. J was trimmed by 1 base and V by 3 bases; bases with no gene match: 3. The CDR3 is CASSPRDRGSGNTIYF. The CDR3 DNA reads as TGTGCCAGCTCACCTCGGGACAGGGGATCTGGAAACACCATATATTTT.

This clone was found once. The chain is built from TRBV7-2 and TRBJ1-1, with D unresolved. The germline gives CDR1 SGHTA, CDR2 FQGNSA. This CDR3 region has 14 residues. V was trimmed by 5 bases and J by 10 bases, leaving 20 bases between them. CDR3 region: CASSPSLVIQGAFF. The CDR3 coding sequence is TGTGCCAGCAGCCCCTCCCTTGTTATCCAAGGAGCTTTCTTT.

The V gene is TRBV7-9, the J gene TRBJ2-7; TRBD1 or TRBD2 may be the D gene (6 bases each). This CDR3 has 14 residues. V lost 3 bases and J lost 7, with 16 bases in between. Germline assignment: CDR1 SEHNR and CDR2 FQNEAQ (reference sequence). The CDR3 sequence: CASSFRRGSGEQYF. The CDR3 nucleotides are TGTGCCAGCAGCTTCCGGAGGGGGAGTGGTGAGCAGTACTTC.